This entry concerns a single T cell receptor (beta chain). Sequencing used immunoSEQ multiplex PCR; TCRdb keeps in-frame clones, though not all of them. The table records approximately 50,000 clones, roughly 90% of them present only once. CDR3 length equals 16 residues. Per the germline V gene, CDR1 is MNHEY and CDR2 is SVGAGI. Trimming shortened V by 0 bases and J by 1 base, and 12 bases separated the two germline ends. The source of the sample is a study of T cell changes during pregnancy in multiple sclerosis. The rearrangement joins TRBV6-5 to TRBJ1-1; D unclear. This clonotype was sampled from a female donor with multiple sclerosis, enrolled in a pregnancy study. Sequencing was performed on CD4+ T cells from peripheral blood mononuclear cells, taken after pregnancy. The CDR3 nucleotides are TGTGCCAGCAGTTACTCGTATGAGACTCCGAACACTGAAGCTTTCTTT. The encoded protein is CASSYSYETPNTEAFF.